A selection of T cell receptor beta chains follows, all from one sample in a study of Graves' ophthalmopathy and Graves' hyperthyroidism. TCRdb re-called the multiplex PCR reads with MiXCR, one entry per CDR3 protein. The table records 350,000 to 400,000 distinct CDR3 sequences, 15% to 20% of them present only once. The sample was peripheral blood. The source of these receptors is a woman aged 18-30 years with Graves' ophthalmopathy. CDR3s include the opening cysteine and the closing phenylalanine or tryptophan. D genes are given only for firm matches. Size values are once, few and many counts, or a class for expanded clones, and some rows have none.

j_call,v_call,d_call,clone_size,cdr3_aa,cdr3_nt
TRBJ1-1,TRBV7-2,.,many,CASSRYGAPNTEAFF,TGTGCCAGCAGCCGCTATGGGGCCCCGAACACTGAAGCTTTCTTT
TRBJ1-1,TRBV6-1,TRBD1,.,CASRGDSSALNTEAFF,TGTGCCAGCAGGGGGGACAGTTCAGCGTTGAACACTGAAGCTTTCTTT
TRBJ2-2,TRBV27,TRBD2,many,CASQRKPVAGGGELFF,TGTGCCAGCCAGAGGAAGCCCGTAGCGGGGGGCGGGGAGCTGTTTTTT
TRBJ1-1,TRBV12-5,.,many,CASRAQGLDTEAFF,TGTGCTAGCCGGGCCCAGGGGTTGGACACTGAAGCTTTCTTT
TRBJ1-2,TRBV12-3/TRBV12-4,TRBD1,many,CASSRRQGGYYGYTF,TGTGCCAGCAGCCGAAGACAGGGAGGATACTATGGCTACACCTTC
TRBJ1-1,TRBV27,.,few,CASSFGGLGSEAFF,TGTGCCAGCAGTTTTGGAGGTTTAGGGTCTGAAGCTTTCTTT
TRBJ1-1,TRBV6-5,.,.,CASSYRQDGGAFF,TGTGCCAGCAGTTACCGCCAGGACGGGGGAGCTTTCTTT
TRBJ2-5,TRBV19,.,many,CASSISGSETQYF,TGTGCCAGTAGTATTTCGGGAAGTGAGACCCAGTACTTC
TRBJ2-5,TRBV11-2,TRBD1,.,CASTQRSGQGVGRETQYF,TGTGCCAGCACCCAACGTTCGGGACAGGGAGTTGGTAGAGAGACCCAGTACTTC
TRBJ2-2,TRBV5-1,.,.,CASSRGGGRDTGELFF,TGCGCCAGCAGCCGAGGGGGGGGCCGGGACACCGGGGAGCTGTTTTTT
TRBJ1-1,TRBV6-1,TRBD1,many,CASSPPLDRGTEAFF,TGTGCCAGCAGTCCCCCTTTGGACAGGGGGACTGAAGCTTTCTTT
TRBJ2-3,TRBV12-3/TRBV12-4,TRBD1,many,CASSRSGQSSGTQYF,TGTGCCAGCAGTCGATCGGGACAGAGCTCGGGTACGCAGTATTTT
TRBJ1-5,TRBV6-5,.,many,CASSSPGSGRGQPQHF,TGTGCCAGCAGTTCCCCGGGCAGCGGACGAGGTCAGCCCCAGCATTTT
TRBJ1-5,TRBV11-2,.,many,CASSIDQGSNQPQHF,TGTGCCAGCAGCATTGATCAGGGTAGCAATCAGCCCCAGCATTTT
TRBJ2-5,TRBV14,TRBD2,many,CASSQDQLREYGETQYF,TGTGCCAGCAGCCAAGATCAATTGCGGGAGTACGGAGAGACCCAGTACTTC
TRBJ2-7,TRBV28,TRBD2,few,CASSLGTSGIRYEQYF,TGTGCCAGCAGTTTAGGAACTAGCGGGATAAGGTACGAGCAGTACTTC
TRBJ2-7,TRBV7-9,TRBD1,many,CASSYEGTGFLWEQYF,TGTGCCAGCAGCTATGAAGGGACAGGCTTTCTATGGGAGCAGTACTTC
TRBJ2-3,TRBV30,TRBD1,few,CASTDRGRNTQYF,TGTGCCTCCACCGACAGGGGGCGAAATACGCAGTATTTT
TRBJ2-7,TRBV10-1,.,many,CASSPTNRAWGSNEQYF,TGCGCCAGCAGTCCCACCAACAGGGCCTGGGGATCCAACGAGCAGTACTTC
TRBJ2-7,TRBV11-2,TRBD2,many,CASSRTSGSSFTYEQYF,TGTGCCAGCAGCAGGACTAGCGGGAGTAGCTTTACCTACGAGCAGTACTTC
TRBJ2-4,TRBV6-2/TRBV6-3,TRBD1,many,CASRGQGNIQYF,TGTGCCAGCAGGGGACAGGGAAACATTCAGTACTTC
TRBJ2-7,TRBV6-2/TRBV6-3,.,many,CASRSPRVEQYF,TGTGCCAGCAGATCCCCTAGGGTCGAGCAGTACTTC
TRBJ1-1,TRBV9,.,many,CASSTPGKAFF,TGTGCCAGCAGCACCCCTGGTAAAGCTTTCTTT
TRBJ2-4,TRBV19,TRBD1,many,CASSVRTGAKNIQYF,TGTGCCAGTAGTGTCAGGACAGGGGCCAAAAACATTCAGTACTTC
TRBJ2-5,TRBV29-1,TRBD2,many,CSVDGAGGGLETQYF,TGCAGCGTTGATGGAGCGGGGGGAGGTTTAGAGACCCAGTACTTC
TRBJ1-5,TRBV4-1,.,.,CASSQDGHNQPQHF,TGCGCCAGCAGCCAAGATGGACACAATCAGCCCCAGCATTTT
TRBJ1-2,TRBV10-2,.,many,CASRGGLGTRYGYTF,TGCGCCAGCAGGGGGGGGCTCGGAACCCGCTATGGCTACACCTTC
TRBJ2-7,TRBV28,TRBD1,many,CASSSVGTGGTYEQYF,TGTGCCAGCAGTTCTGTAGGGACAGGAGGGACCTACGAGCAGTACTTC
TRBJ2-7,TRBV7-8,TRBD1,many,CASSRAGTGVFEQYF,TGTGCCAGCAGCAGAGCCGGGACAGGGGTCTTTGAGCAGTACTTC
TRBJ1-1,TRBV20-1,.,many,CSALGLVTEAFF,TGCAGTGCTTTGGGCCTTGTCACTGAAGCTTTCTTT
TRBJ2-5,TRBV30,.,.,CAWSDPGSEETQYF,TGTGCCTGGAGTGACCCGGGAAGTGAGGAGACCCAGTACTTC
TRBJ1-1,TRBV4-2,.,many,CASSQDGALSSEAFF,TGTGCCAGCAGCCAAGATGGGGCCCTCAGTTCTGAAGCTTTCTTT
TRBJ1-1,TRBV6-5,TRBD1,many,CASSYSSGGKNTEAFF,TGTGCCAGCAGTTACTCTTCAGGGGGCAAGAACACTGAAGCTTTCTTT
TRBJ1-1,TRBV12-5,.,many,CASGLATGNRVTEAFF,TGTGCTAGTGGTTTGGCTACCGGGAACCGTGTGACTGAAGCTTTCTTT
TRBJ2-7,TRBV19,.,many,CASTPSGWGTYEQYF,TGTGCCAGTACCCCCTCGGGTTGGGGGACGTACGAGCAGTACTTC
TRBJ1-5,TRBV6-1,.,.,CASALVRGNQPQHF,TGTGCCAGCGCTCTAGTCAGGGGCAATCAGCCCCAGCATTTT
TRBJ1-1,TRBV12-3/TRBV12-4,.,many,CASSLAIEGGTEAFF,TGTGCCAGCAGTTTAGCGATCGAGGGAGGGACTGAAGCTTTCTTT
TRBJ2-5,TRBV6-5,TRBD1,few,CASSYSRDRVGETQYF,TGTGCCAGCAGTTACTCAAGGGACAGGGTTGGAGAGACCCAGTACTTC
TRBJ2-4,TRBV20-1,.,.,CSVLGRGLNIQYF,TGCAGTGTTTTAGGAAGAGGGCTGAACATTCAGTACTTC
TRBJ2-5,TRBV6-2/TRBV6-3,.,many,CASSYTQRLQETQYF,TGTGCCAGCAGTTATACTCAACGGCTCCAAGAGACCCAGTACTTC
TRBJ2-7,TRBV19,.,.,CASSNHAGSGYEQYF,TGTGCCAGTAGTAATCACGCTGGATCCGGCTACGAGCAGTACTTC
TRBJ2-6,TRBV28,.,many,CASYTDSSGANVLTF,TGTGCCAGCTACACCGACAGCTCTGGGGCCAACGTCCTGACTTTC
TRBJ1-6,TRBV11-2,.,many,CASSLRSRGIGYLPLHF,TGTGCCAGCAGCCTTAGGTCCCGGGGGATCGGGTATCTACCCCTCCACTTT